The TCR beta chain under discussion was sequenced for a study of T-cell memory formation after mild COVID-19 (dated by TCRdb to about 2021). The study in broad terms: Most TCR sequence clusters were specific to one of the two donors. T-cell clones expanding and contracting after mild COVID-19 in two donors were tracked by longitudinal TCRalpha and TCRbeta repertoire sequencing. The cohort comprised two young, previously healthy adult volunteers, one female and one male. Broader findings and caveats from the paper: SARS-CoV-2 specificity was not confirmed for the second-wave clones peaking on day 37. Only a couple of mild cases were covered by the study, and larger cohorts that include severe cases with pre-infection samples were considered necessary. From day 15 to 85, contracting clones showed balanced CD4/CD8 phenotypes, whereas a second wave of clones that expanded from day 15 to 37 leaned towards CD4+. Some responding clones were detected in pre-infection memory, suggesting pre-existing cross-reactive memory T cells joined the SARS-CoV-2 response. Contracting CD4+ clones appeared mostly in the CM and EM memory subsets, whereas CD8+ clones were enriched in EMRA.

Notes on this clonotype: What antigen it recognizes has not been identified. Base qualities are missing; no much larger clone stands one base away.

The sequencer listed for this sample is Illumina NovaSeq 6000. TCRalpha and TCRbeta cDNA libraries were built by 5'RACE with constant-segment primers, adding sample barcodes and unique molecular identifiers. Trizol reagent was used to extract RNA from every sample. Libraries were amplified in two PCR steps, with a second sample barcode and Illumina TruSeq adapters added in the second step. The libraries were sequenced on an Illumina NovaSeq using 2 x 150 bp paired-end reads. In the authors' own workflow: The reads were demultiplexed and collapsed into UMI-guided consensus sequences using migec v1.2.7. Using mixcr v2.1.11, the UMI consensuses were aligned to TRA and TRB V and J templates and assembled into clonotypes. A clonotype was counted as expanded or contracted only if both edgeR and NoisET called the change significant, with noise models trained on biological replicates. For edgeR calls, the thresholds were a false discovery rate-adjusted p below 0.01 and a log2 fold-change of 1. As an exploratory analysis of dynamics, max-normalized trajectories of the 1000 most abundant clonotypes were examined with PCA combined with hierarchical clustering. Separately sequenced CD4+ and CD8+ repertoires were used to assign the CD4 or CD8 phenotype of responding clones. The public reads were reanalyzed by TCRdb: fastp trimming at Q25, MiXCR alignment, in-frame beta chains only. Rows are combined by CDR3 protein, so each entry shows the most common genes and DNA. These V and J calls are TCRdb output, not the study's own analysis. The sample has about 560,000 distinct CDR3 sequences on record, 15% to 20% of them singletons. The ten largest clones take up approximately 12% of the sample.

Ficoll-Paque density gradient centrifugation was the method used to isolate PBMCs. The sequence was obtained from an adult woman who had mild COVID-19 (a few samples of this study predate the infection). The sample titles of this study are shuffled in the database, so cell type and time point are left out; the donor was told from shared clones. Sequencing input: PBMCs or a T cell subset sorted from them (not recorded which).

Read as DNA, the sequence is TGTGCCAGCAGTTTACACAGTGTGCAGGAGGTGAGAAGTGAGCAGTACTTC. Its protein reads: CASSLHSVQEVRSEQYF. This sequence uses TRBV6-5 and TRBJ2-7; TRBD2 might be the D gene, on 5 matching bases. Trimming costs V 4 bases and J 7 bases, and their ends lie 26 bases apart. Its CDR3 holds 17 amino acids, cysteine through phenylalanine. Only the CDR3 region is kept as DNA, spanning 51 bases read in frame from base 1. CDR1 and CDR2 (MNHEY, SVGAGI) derive from the germline V gene.